The 5 T cell receptor beta chains below come from one sample, sequenced in a study of blood T cell repertoires in COVID-19. Repertoires were generated with immunoSEQ multiplex PCR, while TCRdb's copy carries only in-frame clones and drops some. The top ten clones hold around 4.5% of a sample with hundreds of thousands of clones, 85% to 90% of them seen once. The sample taken for sequencing was peripheral blood. These receptor sequences come from a man aged 45-65 years with acute or convalescent COVID-19.

The J gene is TRBJ1-1, the V gene TRBV6-5; D call uncertain. Germline V gene data show CDR1 as MNHEY and CDR2 as SVGAGI. The CDR3 contains 13 residues. V dropped 5 bases and J dropped 3 bases, with 10 bases sitting between them. CDR3 DNA sequence: TGTGCCAGCAGTCCTCGTTTTCACACTGAAGCTTTCTTT. Its translation: CASSPRFHTEAFF.

J is TRBJ1-3 and V is TRBV19; possibly TRBD1 for D (5 bases). CDR3 length equals 16 residues. Germline values: CDR1 LNHDA, CDR2 SQIVND (reference sequence). V lost 0 bases and J lost 5, with 14 bases in between. The CDR3 coding sequence is TGTGCCAGTAGTATAGATGCCGGCAGGGTGCGAAACACCATATATTTT. It yields the protein CASSIDAGRVRNTIYF.

The gene calls are TRBV5-1 and TRBJ1-5, with D uncertain. The CDR3 runs to 15 residues. Looked up from germline, CDR1 is SGHRS and CDR2 is YFSETQ. Trimming stripped 4 bases from V and 2 bases from J, with 13 bases between. CDR3 coding DNA: TGCGCCAGCAGCGCCGGAGACCTTGGCAATCAGCCCCAGCATTTT. Translation: CASSAGDLGNQPQHF.

The chain links TRBV29-1 to TRBJ1-1, with 8 positions matching TRBD1. Germline V gene data show CDR1 as SQVTM and CDR2 as ANQGSEA. The V segment lost 5 bases and the J segment 9 bases; nucleotides outside the gene matches: 2. This CDR3 is built from 10 residues. The CDR3 DNA is TGCAGCGTTAGGACAGGGCAAGCTTTCTTT. Translation: CSVRTGQAFF.

This clone was picked up one time. This CDR3 reads CATSPTGNTEAFF. The CDR3 nucleotides are TGTGCCACCAGTCCAACAGGGAATACTGAAGCTTTCTTT. The chain has TRBV15 and TRBJ1-1; D is perhaps TRBD1 (6 bases). V shed 6 bases and J shed 5 bases, with 13 bases lying between them. Per germline, CDR1 LNHNV and CDR2 YYDKDF (reference sequence). The CDR3 runs to 13 residues.